This T cell receptor beta chain was sequenced during a study of T-cell memory formation after mild COVID-19. TCRdb passed the 5' RACE reads through MiXCR, listing each CDR3 protein once. This sample carries around 200,000 distinct CDR3 sequences, about 18% of them seen once, and the ten largest clones take 3% to 4.5%. The CDR3 runs 14 residues. Trimming stripped 8 bases from V and 0 bases from J, with 10 bases between. CDR1 ENHRY and CDR2 SYGVKD come from the germline V gene. Note on this clonotype: Its antigen is not identified.

Regarding the study as a whole: Later expanders leaned CD4+, whereas day 15 to 85 contracting clones were balanced CD4/CD8. The second-wave clones peaking on day 37 were not confirmed as SARS-CoV-2-specific.

The sample comprised PBMCs or a T cell subset sorted from them (not recorded which). The TCR was taken from a young man who had mild COVID-19 (a few samples of this study predate the infection). Cell type and time point are not known. The chain recombines TRBV10-3 with TRBJ1-4; no firm D call. The CDR3 reads CAIASETTNEKLFF. The DNA of the CDR3 is TGTGCCATCGCGTCGGAGACAACTAATGAAAAACTGTTTTTT.